Shown below are 30 T cell receptor beta chains from a single sample sequenced in a study of graft-versus-host responses after intestinal transplantation. Repertoires were generated with immunoSEQ multiplex PCR, while TCRdb's copy carries only in-frame clones and drops some. This sample has under 50,000 clones, with around nine tenths found just once. This specimen consisted of PBMCs, obtained around 270 days after transplant. The receptors were gathered from a human patient who received an intestinal transplant, so some T cells may come from the graft donor.

The genes are TRBV4-2 and TRBJ1-6; 7 positions match TRBD1. The CDR3 sequence is 16 residues long. In germline, CDR1 is LGHNA, CDR2 YNFKEQ. Trimming cost V 0 bases and J 7 bases; bases outside gene matches: 6. CDR3 loop: CASSQDTTGRNSPLHF. CDR3 DNA sequence: TGTGCCAGCAGCCAAGATACGACAGGGCGGAATTCACCCCTCCACTTT.

This clone came up once. The chain couples TRBV9 to TRBJ2-3; D is unclear. This CDR3 has 12 residues. The germline V gene encodes CDR1 SGDLS and CDR2 YYNGEE. Trimming left V 4 bases short and J 1 base short, with 4 bases between. CDR3 amino acids: CASSLRTDTQYF. CDR3 nucleotide sequence: TGTGCCAGCAGCCTACGCACAGATACGCAGTATTTT. The entire variable domain, with the rest obtained from reference TRBV9 and TRBJ2-3, is as follows: DSGVTQTPKHLITATGQRVTLRCSPRSGDLSVYWYQQSLDQGLQFLIQYYNGEERAKGNILERFSAQQFPDLHSELNLSSLELGDSALYFCASSLRTDTQYFGPGTRLTVL.

The chain joins TRBV5-6 to TRBJ2-7; D may be TRBD1 (6 bases). Germline CDR1 is SGHDT and CDR2 is YYEEEE. CDR3 length: 15 residues. The ends were cut back, 3 bases at V and 4 bases at J, with 17 bases in the middle. This chain's CDR3 is CASSSPYRDGYEQYF. The CDR3 bases are TGTGCCAGCAGCTCCCCCTACAGGGATGGTTACGAGCAGTACTTC.

The CDR3 DNA is TGTGCCATCAGTGAGCCCGGCGGAGAAGCTTTCTTT. It codes for CAISEPGGEAFF. The rearrangement links TRBV10-3 to TRBJ1-1; D gene ambiguous. The CDR3 is made up of 12 amino acids. Germline V gene sequence: CDR1 ENHRY, CDR2 SYGVKD. Trimming pared 2 bases from V and 8 bases from J, leaving 9 bases between.

This clone was seen once. The rearrangement uses TRBV25-1 and TRBJ1-2; D is ambiguous. The CDR3 contains 12 residues. CDR1 is MGHDK and CDR2 is SYGVNS in the germline V gene. Trimming took 6 bases from V and 2 from J, leaving 7 bases between them. The CDR3 protein is CASRPNNYGYTF. The CDR3 bases are TGTGCCAGCAGGCCAAACAACTATGGCTACACCTTC.

The genes are TRBV29-1 and TRBJ2-7; 11 bases match TRBD2. The CDR3 totals 14 residues. V was pared by 7 bases and J by 3 bases, with 8 bases of the junction left unmatched. CDR1 is SQVTM, CDR2 ANQGSEA, per germline. CDR3: CSARASGGYYEQYF. For the CDR3, the DNA is TGCAGCGCAAGAGCTAGCGGGGGGTACTACGAGCAGTACTTC.

The rearrangement uses TRBV7-3 and TRBJ1-1; perhaps TRBD1 as D (5 bases). There are 13 residues in the CDR3. Looked up from germline, CDR1 is SGHTA and CDR2 is FQGTGA. The ends were cut back, 6 bases at V and 0 bases at J, with 8 bases in the middle. CDR3 coding DNA: TGTGCCAGCAGTGGGGGACTGAACACTGAAGCTTTCTTT. It specifies CASSGGLNTEAFF.

V and J are TRBV28 and TRBJ2-4; TRBD1 matches 8 bases. V lost 4 bases, J lost 0 bases, and 11 bases stayed unmatched. Germline V gene data show CDR1 as MDHEN and CDR2 as SYDVKM. This CDR3 spans 18 amino acids. CDR3 coding DNA: TGTGCCAGCAGTTACCCACACGACAGGGGATTAGCCAAAAACATTCAGTACTTC. It codes for CASSYPHDRGLAKNIQYF.

The V call is TRBV4-1, the J call TRBJ2-1; 10 positions agree with TRBD2. CDR3 size: 15 residues. Germline V gives CDR1 MGHRA, CDR2 YSYEKL. V lost 6 bases and J lost 7; bases outside the gene matches: 9. This CDR3 is CASSPTSGVGNEQFF. Written as DNA, the CDR3 is TGCGCCAGCAGTCCAACTAGCGGGGTGGGAAATGAGCAGTTCTTC.

V gene TRBV19 combines with J gene TRBJ2-7; perhaps D is TRBD1 or TRBD2 (5 bases each). Germline lookup yields CDR1 LNHDA and CDR2 SQIVND (reference sequence). This CDR3 is 13 amino acids long. The V end was cut by 6 bases, the J end by 4 bases, with 13 bases between. CDR3 nucleotide sequence: TGTGCCAGTAGGTACGGGGACCCTTACGAGCAGTACTTC. It translates to CASRYGDPYEQYF.

The genes are TRBV10-3 and TRBJ1-1; 7 bases are a match to TRBD1. J gave up 3 bases and V 6 bases, and 7 bases lay outside the gene matches. CDR1 and CDR2 (germline): ENHRY, SYGVKD. CDR3 length: 14 residues. CDR3 protein: CAIRPNTGDTEAFF. CDR3 DNA sequence: TGTGCCATCAGACCAAATACAGGGGACACTGAAGCTTTCTTT.

This clone was counted once. The CDR3 region is CASSLGDRAQATQYF. CDR3 sequence (DNA): TGTGCCAGCAGCTTAGGGGACAGGGCTCAGGCGACCCAGTACTTC. The chain is built from TRBV11-2 and TRBJ2-5, with 9 bases lining up with TRBD1. J lost 7 bases, V lost 1 base, and 7 bases had no gene match. Germline assignment: CDR1 SGHAT and CDR2 FQNNGV. This CDR3 is built from 15 residues.

The V and J genes are TRBV7-9 and TRBJ1-6; 7 bases match TRBD1. The CDR3 is made up of 14 amino acids. Trimming took 5 bases from V and 8 from J; bases not matched to a gene: 6. From germline, CDR1 is SEHNR and CDR2 FQNEAQ (reference sequence). CDR3 sequence reads: CASSPGQNHSPLHF. The CDR3 nucleotides read TGTGCCAGCAGCCCGGGACAGAATCATTCACCCCTCCACTTT. Using reference TRBV7-9 and TRBJ1-6 for the parts outside the CDR3, the full variable domain is DTGVSQNPRHKITKRGQNVTFRCDPISEHNRLYWYRQTLGQGPEFLTYFQNEAQLEKSRLLSDRFSAERPKGSFSTLEIQRTEQGDSAMYLCASSPGQNHSPLHFGNGTRLTVT.

The V and J genes are TRBV19 and TRBJ2-4, with D hard to call. Between the trimmed V and J ends, which lost 1 base and 6 bases, there was a span of 4 bases. From germline, CDR1 is LNHDA and CDR2 SQIVND (reference sequence). This CDR3 is 12 amino acids long. The DNA for the CDR3 is TGTGCCAGTAGTATAGGGGGAAACATTCAGTACTTC. The encoded protein is CASSIGGNIQYF. The variable domain in full, with the rest retrieved from reference TRBV19 and TRBJ2-4, is DGGITQSPKYLFRKEGQNVTLSCEQNLNHDAMYWYRQDPGQGLRLIYYSQIVNDFQKGDIAEGYSVSREKKESFPLTVTSAQKNPTAFYLCASSIGGNIQYFGAGTRLSVL.

This clone showed up just once. The chain couples TRBV5-4 to TRBJ1-1; no clear D. From germline, CDR1 is SGHNT and CDR2 YYREEE (reference sequence). This CDR3 contains 13 residues. V lost 2 bases to trimming and J lost 5 bases, with 10 bases between them. CDR3 protein: CASSLLIATEAFF. The CDR3 DNA reads as TGTGCCAGCAGCTTACTGATAGCGACTGAAGCTTTCTTT.

The chain couples TRBV6-1 to TRBJ1-1; 7 bases are a match to TRBD1. Losses at the gene ends were 6 bases for V and 0 bases for J; bases not matched to a gene: 7. The CDR3 has 15 amino acids. The germline V gene has CDR1 MNHNS and CDR2 SASEGT. CDR3 sequence (DNA): TGTGCCAGCAGACACACGGGACAGTTGAACACTGAAGCTTTCTTT. Its protein product is CASRHTGQLNTEAFF.

The J gene is TRBJ2-1, the V gene TRBV4-1; D is perhaps TRBD2 (6 bases). The CDR3 totals 15 residues. Germline-derived CDR1 and CDR2 are MGHRA and YSYEKL. Deletions cut 2 bases from V and 4 bases from J, with 12 bases between. The CDR3 DNA reads as TGCGCCAGCAGCCAAACGGCGGGGCCATACAATGAGCAGTTCTTC. Encoded protein: CASSQTAGPYNEQFF.

The chain couples TRBV18 to TRBJ2-5; D gene unclear. CDR1 KGHSH and CDR2 LQKENI come from the germline V gene. Trimming took 0 bases from V and 6 from J, leaving 14 bases between them. This CDR3 has 15 amino acids. CDR3 protein: CASSPPSEASQTQYF. The DNA of the CDR3 is TGTGCCAGCTCACCACCGAGTGAGGCCTCCCAGACCCAGTACTTC.

Only one count was recorded for this clone. V is TRBV11-2 and J is TRBJ2-1; no definite D call. CDR3 length equals 16 residues. Trimming cost V 0 bases and J 4 bases, with 13 bases left between them. The germline V gene encodes CDR1 SGHAT and CDR2 FQNNGV. The CDR3 region has the DNA TGTGCCAGCAGCTTAGATTCGGGTACTAAGTACAATGAGCAGTTCTTC. Protein sequence: CASSLDSGTKYNEQFF.

This clone was seen once. The J gene is TRBJ1-6, the V gene TRBV4-1; 7 bases map to TRBD1. The CDR3 contains 16 residues. Germline CDR1 and CDR2: MGHRA and YSYEKL. The V gene end was trimmed by 4 bases and the J gene end by 8 bases; junction bases not matched to a gene: 11. The CDR3 protein is CASSRPRQGRDSPLHF. CDR3 nucleotide sequence: TGCGCCAGCAGCCGCCCCCGACAGGGTAGAGATTCACCCCTCCACTTT.

The rearrangement links TRBV5-6 to TRBJ2-1, with 8 bases aligning to TRBD1. The CDR3 loop spans 15 amino acids. The germline V gene encodes CDR1 SGHDT and CDR2 YYEEEE. V trimming: 0 bases; J trimming: 7 bases; junction bases outside the gene matches: 6. The CDR3 sequence: CASSLDRGSMNEQFF. In DNA, the CDR3 is TGTGCCAGCAGCTTGGACAGGGGGAGTATGAATGAGCAGTTCTTC.

The V call is TRBV7-9, the J call TRBJ1-1; the D gene is possibly TRBD1 (5 bases). Trimming pared 6 bases from V and 5 bases from J, leaving 10 bases between. Germline loops: CDR1 SEHNR, CDR2 FQNEAQ (reference sequence). There are 12 residues in the CDR3. Written as DNA, the CDR3 is TGTGCCAGCAGGGCAGGGAAAACTGAAGCTTTCTTT. This encodes CASRAGKTEAFF. Using reference TRBV7-9 and TRBJ1-1 for the parts outside the CDR3, the full variable domain is DTGVSQNPRHKITKRGQNVTFRCDPISEHNRLYWYRQTLGQGPEFLTYFQNEAQLEKSRLLSDRFSAERPKGSFSTLEIQRTEQGDSAMYLCASRAGKTEAFFGQGTRLTVV.

CDR3 protein: CASSLYGGGLYGYTF. CDR3 nucleotides: TGTGCCAGCAGCTTATACGGGGGGGGGCTCTATGGCTACACCTTC. The rearrangement joins TRBV7-8 to TRBJ1-2; possible D gene TRBD1, 6 bases. Germline loops: CDR1 SGHVS, CDR2 FQNEAQ. The CDR3 contains 15 residues. V was shortened by 2 bases and J by 4 bases, with 14 bases between the two germline ends.

The count of this clone is one. This chain links TRBV14 with TRBJ2-7, with TRBD1 identical over 9 bases. Germline V gives CDR1 SGHDN, CDR2 FVKESK. This CDR3 region has 15 residues. The trim removed 1 base at V and 1 base at J, leaving 2 bases unmatched. The CDR3: CASSQGTGVSYEQYF. CDR3 nucleotide sequence: TGTGCCAGCAGCCAAGGGACAGGGGTGTCCTACGAGCAGTACTTC.

This clone was observed a single time. V gene TRBV30 combines with J gene TRBJ1-5; D gene ambiguous. The germline V and J ends were trimmed by 0 bases and 1 base, with 7 bases remaining between them. The CDR3 has 14 residues. Germline V gives CDR1 GTSNPN, CDR2 SVGIG (reference sequence). In DNA form, the CDR3 reads TGTGCCTGGAGTGTTTTGGAAAGCAATCAGCCCCAGCATTTT. Its translation: CAWSVLESNQPQHF.

The chain is built from TRBV5-1 and TRBJ1-6; D perhaps matches TRBD1 (5 bases). In germline, CDR1 is SGHRS, CDR2 YFSETQ. The CDR3 spans 15 residues. V was shortened by 4 bases and J by 1 base, with 9 bases between the two germline ends. CDR3 loop: CASSGGGSYNSPLHF. Here the CDR3 DNA reads TGCGCCAGCAGCGGCGGGGGTTCCTATAATTCACCCCTCCACTTT.

The chain employs TRBV9 and TRBJ1-2, with a possible D match to TRBD1 (6 bases). Trimming left V 3 bases short and J 5 bases short, with 17 bases between. The germline V gene has CDR1 SGDLS and CDR2 YYNGEE. There are 15 residues in the CDR3. The CDR3 is CASSAGGGRRYGYTF. DNA for the CDR3: TGTGCCAGCAGCGCCGGGGGGGGGCGCAGATATGGCTACACCTTC.

The chain is built from TRBV6-1 and TRBJ2-3; 7 nucleotides agree with TRBD2. This CDR3 is 16 amino acids long. The V gene end was trimmed by 0 bases and the J gene end by 6 bases; junction bases not matched to a gene: 9. The germline CDR1 and CDR2 sequences are MNHNS and SASEGT. The CDR3 loop is CASSEAEGRGGDTQYF. CDR3 bases: TGTGCCAGCAGTGAAGCCGAGGGACGGGGAGGGGATACGCAGTATTTT.

This clone came up once. In nucleotides, the CDR3 is TGCGCCAGCAGCTTGGAGCATGAGCAGTTCTTC. This gives the protein CASSLEHEQFF. The chain combines TRBV5-1 with TRBJ2-1; unclear D gene. The CDR3 runs to 11 residues. CDR1 is SGHRS and CDR2 is YFSETQ in the germline V gene. Trimming stripped 0 bases from V and 8 bases from J, with 3 bases between.

The chain recombines TRBV7-8 with TRBJ1-5; 8 bases fit TRBD1. The CDR3 loop spans 15 amino acids. V dropped 3 bases and J dropped 7; count of bases not matched to a gene: 8. Germline V gene lookup returns CDR1 SGHVS and CDR2 FQNEAQ. CDR3 coding DNA: TGTGCCAGCAGCTTGGACAGGGTGAGTGGACAGCCCCAGCATTTT. Its protein product is CASSLDRVSGQPQHF.